This is a list of T cell receptor beta chains from one sample in a study of shared T cell receptors in the human thymus. Some clones are missing from TCRdb's copy, which holds only in-frame ones; the method was immunoSEQ multiplex PCR. The sample contains just under 550,000 clones, around three quarters of which appear only once. The same sample was also studied in work on human thymus T cells.

The sequencing input was thymocytes. These receptors all come from a boy younger than two with a congenital heart defect. Each CDR3 is given without its conserved first and last residue. Not every row has a clone size; where given, it reads once, few, many or a size class.

TRBV6-1 . ASSVVQVLTYEQY
TRBV7-8 . ASSSSLRGPPYEQY
TRBV15 . ATSRSSGSYLSSYEQY
TRBV7-2 . ASLRAGEGKETQY
TRBV27 . ASSPWEGPALGNSNQPQH
TRBV27 . ASSPLLGPRHTQY
TRBV9 few ASSKGLAGQETQY
TRBV4-1 . ASRTLTGITGELF
TRBV6-5 . ASSLQGRAGNTIY
TRBV5-5 once ASSLTGGNEQY
TRBV7-9 . ASSGRRREISYNEQF
TRBV7-9 . DSSQSLPRRGSSYEQY
TRBV21-1 . ASSRTQTGRVSSYEQY
TRBV4-3 . ASSQKKPGVTSGRCETQY
TRBV4-2 . ASSQPRLAKQF
TRBV7-9 . ASSKEGARYYGYT
TRBV7-2 . ASSYPGTEGLNEQF
TRBV28 . ASSFGRDYNYEQY